These 25 T cell receptor beta chains were all obtained from the same sample, sequenced in a study of T cell repertoires in ileal Crohn's disease. Libraries were prepared by immunoSEQ multiplex PCR; TCRdb keeps only in-frame clonotypes and omits some of them. Of over 6,500 clones listed, about four fifths are singletons. Sample time point: inflamed ileum from the surgical specimen. The sequencing sample was made of ileal tissue. The source is an adult with Crohn's disease.

This chain joins TRBV5-1 and TRBJ1-5; D is possibly TRBD1 (5 bases). The V end was cut by 0 bases, the J end by 6 bases, with 7 bases between. This CDR3 is built from 13 residues. Germline CDR1 and CDR2: SGHRS and YFSETQ. Written as DNA, the CDR3 is TGCGCCAGCAGCTTGGGGGGGGGTCAGCCCCAGCATTTT. Amino acid sequence: CASSLGGGQPQHF.

The chain uses TRBV9 and TRBJ2-6; D possibly corresponds to TRBD2 (6 bases). Germline CDR1 and CDR2: SGDLS and YYNGEE. V gave up 0 bases and J gave up 2 bases, with 15 bases separating them. The CDR3 totals 18 residues. The CDR3 loop reads CASSVATLGEAGANVLTF. The CDR3 DNA is TGTGCCAGCAGCGTAGCTACTCTGGGGGAGGCTGGGGCCAACGTCCTGACTTTC.

This clone was seen a few times. V is TRBV13 and J is TRBJ2-7, with 11 nucleotides matching TRBD2. The CDR3 has 17 residues. Germline V gene sequence: CDR1 PRHDT, CDR2 FYEKMQ (reference sequence). V shed 4 bases and J 6 bases; nucleotides not matched to a gene: 14. CDR3 coding DNA: TGTGCCAGCAGCTCCGGTACTAGCGGGGGCCCCCTGTTCGAGCAGTACTTC. This translates into CASSSGTSGGPLFEQYF. Based on the CDR3 plus reference TRBV13 and TRBJ2-7, the full variable domain is AAGVIQSPRHLIKEKRETATLKCYPIPRHDTVYWYQQGPGQDPQFLISFYEKMQSDKGSIPDRFSAQQFSDYHSELNMSSLELGDSALYFCASSSGTSGGPLFEQYFGPGTRLTVT.

V and J are TRBV10-2 and TRBJ1-5, with D unclear. The CDR3 contains 13 residues. CDR1 and CDR2 (germline): WSHSY, SAAADI. Trimming left V 5 bases short and J 5 bases short, with 10 bases between. This chain's CDR3 is CASSSQRYQPQHF. DNA of the CDR3: TGCGCCAGCAGTTCCCAGCGTTATCAGCCCCAGCATTTT.

The CDR3 loop reads CASSPSGASSYEQYF. For the CDR3, the DNA is TGTGCCAGCAGCCCAAGCGGGGCAAGCTCCTACGAGCAGTACTTC. V and J are TRBV5-6 and TRBJ2-7; 7 bases are a match to TRBD2. J gave up 0 bases and V 4 bases, and 7 bases lay outside the gene matches. This CDR3 is 15 amino acids long. Per the germline V gene, CDR1 is SGHDT and CDR2 is YYEEEE.

The rearrangement uses TRBV14 and TRBJ2-2, with D hard to call. The CDR3 loop spans 13 amino acids. The V and J ends lost 2 bases and 4 bases respectively, with 5 bases between them. Germline V gene data show CDR1 as SGHDN and CDR2 as FVKESK. The CDR3 nucleotides read TGTGCCAGCAGCCAAAGTCTCACCGGGGAGCTGTTTTTT. Translating it yields CASSQSLTGELFF.

V usage is TRBV4-1 and J usage is TRBJ1-1; TRBD1 might be the D (5 bases). Germline loops: CDR1 MGHRA, CDR2 YSYEKL. V lost 4 bases and J lost 4, with 16 bases in between. The CDR3 is made up of 15 amino acids. The CDR3 spells CASSLYSGTGTEAFF. CDR3 sequence (DNA): TGCGCCAGCAGCCTTTACTCCGGGACGGGCACTGAAGCTTTCTTT.

This rearrangement joins TRBV20-1 to TRBJ2-1; D remains unclear. Germline V gene lookup returns CDR1 DFQATT and CDR2 SNEGSKA (reference sequence). Trimming removed 3 bases at V and 10 bases at J, with 7 bases between. The CDR3 covers 10 residues. In nucleotides, the CDR3 is TGCAGTGCTAGTGTAGTGGAGCAGTTCTTC. It specifies CSASVVEQFF.

The genes are TRBV30 and TRBJ1-2; D gene ambiguous. Trimming left V 0 bases short and J 5 bases short, with 4 bases between. Germline CDR1 is GTSNPN and CDR2 is SVGIG (reference sequence). The CDR3 runs 11 residues. The CDR3 nucleotides are TGTGCCTGGAGTGTAGGGTATGGCTACACCTTC. It yields the protein CAWSVGYGYTF. Combining the CDR3 with reference TRBV30 and TRBJ1-2 gives the whole variable domain SQTIHQWPATLVQPVGSPLSLECTVEGTSNPNLYWYRQAAGRGLQLLFYSVGIGQISSEVPQNLSASRPQDRQFILSSKKLLLSDSGFYLCAWSVGYGYTFGSGTRLTVV.

This chain uses TRBV7-2 with TRBJ2-5; 11 nucleotides match TRBD2. CDR1 SGHTA and CDR2 FQGNSA come from the germline V gene. J lost 0 bases, V lost 6 bases, and 6 bases had no gene match. The CDR3 has 16 amino acids. This CDR3 is CASRSSGGLYQETQYF. As DNA, the CDR3 is TGTGCCAGCAGATCTAGCGGGGGGCTGTACCAAGAGACCCAGTACTTC. Full variable domain (missing parts from reference TRBV7-2 and TRBJ2-5): GAGVSQSPSNKVTEKGKDVELRCDPISGHTALYWYRQSLGQGLEFLIYFQGNSAPDKSGLPSDRFSAERTGGSVSTLTIQRTQQEDSAVYLCASRSSGGLYQETQYFGPGTRLLVL.

The CDR3 reads CASSPEYQETQYF. CDR3 nucleotides: TGTGCCAGCTCCCCAGAGTACCAAGAGACCCAGTACTTC. This chain connects TRBV18 to TRBJ2-5; D gene uncertain. With 6 bases removed from V and 0 bases from J, the gap between germline ends came to 8 bases. The CDR3 extends over 13 amino acids. The germline gives CDR1 KGHSH, CDR2 LQKENI.

The chain joins TRBV19 to TRBJ2-1; 13 bases map to TRBD2. Germline CDR1 reads LNHDA; CDR2 reads SQIVND (reference sequence). Losses at the gene ends were 8 bases for V and 8 bases for J; bases not matched to a gene: 6. The CDR3 sequence is 14 residues long. The CDR3 protein is CASYSLAGGDEQFF. Written as DNA, the CDR3 is TGTGCCAGTTATTCACTAGCGGGGGGGGATGAGCAGTTCTTC.

This clone was observed a single time. The chain joins TRBV7-2 to TRBJ2-5; 7 bases line up with TRBD1. Germline V lookup: CDR1 SGHTA, CDR2 FQGNSA. The CDR3 sequence is 14 residues long. Trimming at V came to 2 bases and at J to 4 bases, leaving 4 bases not matched to a gene. The CDR3, as DNA: TGTGCCAGCAGCTTAACAGGGGTTGGAGAGACCCAGTACTTC. It encodes CASSLTGVGETQYF.

This chain connects TRBV5-1 to TRBJ1-4; the D gene is possibly TRBD1 (5 bases). Trimming cost V 0 bases and J 0 bases, with 12 bases left between them. The CDR3 runs to 17 residues. CDR1 and CDR2 (germline): SGHRS, YFSETQ. This chain's CDR3 is CASSLAGGFATNEKLFF. CDR3 nucleotide sequence: TGCGCCAGCAGCTTGGCCGGGGGGTTTGCAACTAATGAAAAACTGTTTTTT.

The chain couples TRBV29-1 to TRBJ1-2; no firm D call. The V and J ends lost 4 bases and 5 bases respectively, with 14 bases between them. The CDR3 has 13 amino acids. Germline CDR1 SQVTM, CDR2 ANQGSEA. CDR3 sequence: CSVVSATQYGYTF. CDR3 coding DNA: TGCAGCGTTGTGTCTGCGACCCAGTATGGCTACACCTTC.

The chain links TRBV5-1 to TRBJ1-1, with D possibly TRBD1 on 5 matching bases. The CDR3 loop spans 14 amino acids. V was shortened by 4 bases and J by 7 bases, with 17 bases between the two germline ends. Germline V lookup: CDR1 SGHRS, CDR2 YFSETQ. Here the CDR3 reads CASSLGRAEGEAFF. The CDR3, as DNA: TGCGCCAGCAGCCTGGGGCGGGCTGAGGGTGAAGCTTTCTTT.

The rearrangement links TRBV7-8 to TRBJ2-2; D ambiguous. CDR1 SGHVS and CDR2 FQNEAQ come from the germline V gene. The CDR3 extends over 16 amino acids. Trimming stripped 1 base from V and 5 bases from J, with 14 bases between. The CDR3 loop is CASSLGGSFSTGELFF. CDR3 in DNA: TGTGCCAGCAGCTTAGGGGGTAGTTTCTCAACCGGGGAGCTGTTTTTT.

The chain's CDR3 is CASSHLRTTEAFF. The CDR3, as DNA: TGTGCCAGCAGCCACCTTCGTACCACTGAAGCTTTCTTT. The chain uses TRBV9 and TRBJ1-1; no reliable D call. With 4 bases removed from V and 4 bases from J, the gap between germline ends came to 11 bases. This CDR3 comprises 13 residues. Germline CDR1 and CDR2: SGDLS and YYNGEE. The variable domain in full, with the rest retrieved from reference TRBV9 and TRBJ1-1, is DSGVTQTPKHLITATGQRVTLRCSPRSGDLSVYWYQQSLDQGLQFLIQYYNGEERAKGNILERFSAQQFPDLHSELNLSSLELGDSALYFCASSHLRTTEAFFGQGTRLTVV.

V and J are TRBV5-1 and TRBJ2-6; tentative D call: TRBD2 (5 bases). Trimming took 4 bases from V and 0 from J, leaving 8 bases between them. The length of the CDR3 is 15 residues. CDR1 SGHRS and CDR2 YFSETQ come from the germline V gene. CDR3: CASSDRDSGANVLTF. The CDR3 DNA is TGCGCCAGCAGCGATCGGGACTCTGGGGCCAACGTCCTGACTTTC.

The gene calls are TRBV19 and TRBJ2-7; D is possibly TRBD2 (6 bases). V lost 3 bases to trimming and J lost 4 bases, with 13 bases between them. The CDR3 has 14 amino acids. The germline V gene has CDR1 LNHDA and CDR2 SQIVND (reference sequence). CDR3 coding DNA: TGTGCCAGTAGTATTAACGCGGGGCAGTACGAGCAGTACTTC. Translated: CASSINAGQYEQYF.

The genes are TRBV15 and TRBJ2-5; tentatively, D is TRBD1 (6 bases). Germline CDR1 and CDR2: LNHNV and YYDKDF (reference sequence). V was trimmed by 1 base and J by 2 bases, leaving 11 bases between them. This CDR3 is 15 amino acids long. CDR3: CATSRGGQKQETQYF. In DNA form, the CDR3 reads TGTGCCACCAGCAGAGGGGGGCAGAAACAAGAGACCCAGTACTTC. The variable domain in full, completed from reference TRBV15 and TRBJ2-5, reads DAMVIQNPRYQVTQFGKPVTLSCSQTLNHNVMYWYQQKSSQAPKLLFHYYDKDFNNEADTPDNFQSRRPNTSFCFLDIRSPGLGDTAMYLCATSRGGQKQETQYFGPGTRLLVL.

In its sample, this clone was seen a few times. The chain combines TRBV6-5 with TRBJ2-3; possible D gene TRBD2, 6 bases. This CDR3 spans 11 amino acids. Germline CDR1 MNHEY, CDR2 SVGAGI. Trimming stripped 2 bases from V and 10 bases from J, with 7 bases between. The CDR3 reads CASSYGGSQYF. In nucleotides, the CDR3 is TGTGCCAGCAGTTACGGGGGGTCGCAGTATTTT.

The V gene is TRBV4-2, the J gene TRBJ2-5, with 8 bases identical to TRBD2. The germline CDR1 and CDR2 sequences are LGHNA and YNFKEQ. The V segment lost 0 bases and the J segment 7 bases; nucleotides outside the gene matches: 10. This CDR3 is built from 16 residues. The CDR3 DNA reads TGTGCCAGCAGCCAAGAATCGGGGGGGATTGAGGGGACCCAGTACTTC. As protein: CASSQESGGIEGTQYF.

The chain recombines TRBV7-9 with TRBJ2-5, with D unresolved. The CDR3 consists of 15 residues. Per germline, CDR1 SEHNR and CDR2 FQNEAQ (reference sequence). Trimming took off 5 bases at V and 9 bases at J, with 22 bases between the two ends. The CDR3 loop is CASSPTVPANSPQYF. The CDR3 nucleotides read TGTGCCAGCAGCCCGACCGTCCCGGCCAATTCCCCCCAGTACTTC.

J is TRBJ2-7 and V is TRBV7-6; the match to TRBD1 covers 8 bases. V shed 5 bases, J shed 7 bases, and the junction held 7 bases outside the gene matches. From germline, CDR1 is SGHVS and CDR2 FNYEAQ. The CDR3 length is 13 residues. CDR3 amino acids: CASSPGQVREQYF. The CDR3 DNA reads as TGTGCCAGCAGCCCGGGACAGGTGCGGGAGCAGTACTTC.